The entry that follows covers one TCR beta chain sequence. V lost 6 bases and J lost 0, with 18 bases in between. Germline lookup yields CDR1 MGHRA and CDR2 YSYEKL. CDR3 length: 18 residues. Assay: immunoSEQ multiplex PCR; the TCRdb copy retains only in-frame clones and omits some. This sample carries 25,000 to 35,000 clones, around 91% of them seen once, and the ten largest clones take under 2%. The data were taken from a study of blood T cell repertoires in COVID-19. For the study at large: In each case, the material was cDNA or gDNA derived from T cells, B-cell-depleted T cells, or PBMCs.

The chain couples TRBV4-1 to TRBJ2-6; weak D call: TRBD2 (6 bases). This clonotype was sampled from a man in his 60s with active COVID-19. Input material: peripheral blood. In nucleotides, the CDR3 is TGCGCCAGCAGATACGCCCCAAAGGAGGGCTCTGGGGCCAACGTCCTGACTTTC. Translated: CASRYAPKEGSGANVLTF.